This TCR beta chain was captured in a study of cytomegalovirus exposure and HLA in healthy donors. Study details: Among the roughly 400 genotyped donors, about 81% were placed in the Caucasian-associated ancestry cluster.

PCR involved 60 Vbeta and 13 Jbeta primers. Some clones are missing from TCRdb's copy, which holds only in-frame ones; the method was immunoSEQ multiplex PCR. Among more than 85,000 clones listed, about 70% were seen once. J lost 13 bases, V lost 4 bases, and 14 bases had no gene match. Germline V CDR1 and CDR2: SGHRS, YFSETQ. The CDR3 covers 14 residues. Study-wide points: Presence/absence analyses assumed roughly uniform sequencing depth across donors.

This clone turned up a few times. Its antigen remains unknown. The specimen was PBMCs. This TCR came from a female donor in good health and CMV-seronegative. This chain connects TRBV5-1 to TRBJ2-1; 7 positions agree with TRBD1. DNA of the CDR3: TGCGCCAGCAGCAACCCTCATGAGGGGGCAACACAGTTCTTC. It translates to CASSNPHEGATQFF.